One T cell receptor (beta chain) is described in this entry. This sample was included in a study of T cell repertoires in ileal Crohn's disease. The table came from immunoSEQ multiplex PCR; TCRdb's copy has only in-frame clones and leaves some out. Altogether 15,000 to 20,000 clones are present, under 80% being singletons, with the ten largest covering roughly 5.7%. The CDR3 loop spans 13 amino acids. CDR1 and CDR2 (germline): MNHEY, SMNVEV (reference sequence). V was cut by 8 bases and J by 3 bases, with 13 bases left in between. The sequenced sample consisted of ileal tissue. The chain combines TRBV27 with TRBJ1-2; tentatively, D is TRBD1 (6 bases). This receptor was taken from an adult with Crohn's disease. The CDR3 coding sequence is TGTGCCAGCGGTCAGGGGCTGTACTATGGCTACACCTTC. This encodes CASGQGLYYGYTF.